This TCR beta chain originates from a study of T cells in Graves' hyperthyroidism and ophthalmopathy. Amplified regions were TCR beta CDR3 sequences from RNA transcripts. HTBI primers were employed in a first-round RT-PCR of the TCR CDR3. TCRdb used MiXCR to reprocess the multiplex PCR reads, holding one entry per CDR3 protein. The table has more than 550,000 distinct CDR3 sequences, about 45% seen once; the top ten hold under 8%. This clonotype has ten or more counts. V was clipped by 6 bases and J by 8 bases, with 10 bases between them. Germline loops: CDR1 SNHLY, CDR2 FYNNEI. There are 11 residues in the CDR3.

This TCR came from an adult man with Graves' disease, either hyperthyroidism or ophthalmopathy (not recorded which). This chain connects TRBV2 to TRBJ1-2, with D possibly TRBD1 on 6 matching bases. The material sequenced was peripheral blood or thyroid tissue (not recorded which). The CDR3 spells CASSNRAGYTF. The CDR3 nucleotides read TGTGCCAGCAGCAACAGGGCGGGCTACACCTTC.